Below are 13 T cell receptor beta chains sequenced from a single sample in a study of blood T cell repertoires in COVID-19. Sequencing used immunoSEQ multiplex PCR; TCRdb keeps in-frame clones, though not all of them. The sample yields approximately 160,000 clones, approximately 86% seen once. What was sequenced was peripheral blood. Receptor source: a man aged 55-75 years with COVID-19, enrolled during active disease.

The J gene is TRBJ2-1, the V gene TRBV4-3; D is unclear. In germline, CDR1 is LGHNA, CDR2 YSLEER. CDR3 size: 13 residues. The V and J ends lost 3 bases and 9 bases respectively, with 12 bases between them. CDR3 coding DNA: TGCGCCAGCAGCCAGGGCCCTCGCTTTGAGCAGTTCTTC. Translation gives CASSQGPRFEQFF.

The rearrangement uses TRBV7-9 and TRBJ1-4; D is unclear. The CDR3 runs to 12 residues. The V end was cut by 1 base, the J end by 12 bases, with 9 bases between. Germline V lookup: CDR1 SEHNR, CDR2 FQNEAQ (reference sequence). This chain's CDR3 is CASSLEALELFF. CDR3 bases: TGTGCCAGCAGCTTAGAAGCACTTGAACTGTTTTTT.

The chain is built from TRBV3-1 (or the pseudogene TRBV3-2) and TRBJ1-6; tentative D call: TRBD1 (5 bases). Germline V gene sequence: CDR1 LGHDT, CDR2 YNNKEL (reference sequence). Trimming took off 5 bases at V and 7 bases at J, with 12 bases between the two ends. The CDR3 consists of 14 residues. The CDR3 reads CASSGAMRNSPLHF. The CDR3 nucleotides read TGTGCCAGCAGCGGGGCCATGAGAAATTCACCCCTCCACTTT.

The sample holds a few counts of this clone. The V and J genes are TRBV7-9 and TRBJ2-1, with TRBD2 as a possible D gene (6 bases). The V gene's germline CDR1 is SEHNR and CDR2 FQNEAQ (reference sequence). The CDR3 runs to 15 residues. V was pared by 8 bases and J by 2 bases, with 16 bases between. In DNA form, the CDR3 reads TGTGCCAGCTCTATCGGGGACTCCGCCTACAATGAGCAGTTCTTC. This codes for CASSIGDSAYNEQFF.

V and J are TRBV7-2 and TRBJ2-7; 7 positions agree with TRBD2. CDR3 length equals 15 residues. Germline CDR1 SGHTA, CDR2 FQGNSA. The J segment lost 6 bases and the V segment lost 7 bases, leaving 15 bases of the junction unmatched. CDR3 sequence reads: CASTPLRAGLSEQYF. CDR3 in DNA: TGTGCCAGCACCCCGCTTCGAGCGGGATTGAGCGAGCAGTACTTC.

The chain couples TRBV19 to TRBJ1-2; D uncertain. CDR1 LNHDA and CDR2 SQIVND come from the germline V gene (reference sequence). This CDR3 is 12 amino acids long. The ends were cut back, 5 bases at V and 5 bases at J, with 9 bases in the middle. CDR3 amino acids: CASSPRLYGYTF. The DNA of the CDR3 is TGTGCCAGTAGTCCTCGTTTATATGGCTACACCTTC.

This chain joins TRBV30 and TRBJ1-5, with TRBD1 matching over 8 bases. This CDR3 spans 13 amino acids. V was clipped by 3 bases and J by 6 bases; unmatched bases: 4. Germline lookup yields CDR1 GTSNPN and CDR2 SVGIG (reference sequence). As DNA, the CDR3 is TGTGCCTGGAGCGCTCAGGGGGCTCAGCCCCAGCATTTT. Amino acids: CAWSAQGAQPQHF.

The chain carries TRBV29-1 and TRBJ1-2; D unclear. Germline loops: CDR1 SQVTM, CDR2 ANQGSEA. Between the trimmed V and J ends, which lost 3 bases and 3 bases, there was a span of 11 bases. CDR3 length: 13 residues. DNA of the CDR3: TGCAGCGTTGATCGGGGAGTTGACTATGGCTACACCTTC. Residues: CSVDRGVDYGYTF.

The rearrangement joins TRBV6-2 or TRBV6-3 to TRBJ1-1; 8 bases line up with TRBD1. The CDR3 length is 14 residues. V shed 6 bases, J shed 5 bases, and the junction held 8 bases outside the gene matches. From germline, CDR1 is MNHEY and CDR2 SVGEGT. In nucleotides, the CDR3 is TGTGCCAGCAGCAATAGACAGGGGTGGACTGAAGCTTTCTTT. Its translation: CASSNRQGWTEAFF.

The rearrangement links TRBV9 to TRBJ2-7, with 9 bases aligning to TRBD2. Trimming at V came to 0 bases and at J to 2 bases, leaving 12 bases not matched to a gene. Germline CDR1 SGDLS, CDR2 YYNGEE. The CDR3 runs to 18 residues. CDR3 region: CASSVGLGAVAGAYEQYF. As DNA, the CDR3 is TGTGCCAGCAGCGTAGGCCTAGGGGCGGTAGCGGGAGCCTACGAGCAGTACTTC.

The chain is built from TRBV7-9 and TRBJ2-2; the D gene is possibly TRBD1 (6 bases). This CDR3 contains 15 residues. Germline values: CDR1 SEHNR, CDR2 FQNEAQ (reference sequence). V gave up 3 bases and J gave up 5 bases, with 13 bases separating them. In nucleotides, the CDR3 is TGTGCCAGCAGCTTCTATCAAGGGGGAACCGGGGAGCTGTTTTTT. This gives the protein CASSFYQGGTGELFF.

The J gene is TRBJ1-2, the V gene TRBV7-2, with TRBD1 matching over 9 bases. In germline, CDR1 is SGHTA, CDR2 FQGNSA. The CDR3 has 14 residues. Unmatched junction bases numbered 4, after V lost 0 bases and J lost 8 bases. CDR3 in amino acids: CASSLAGQGGGYTF. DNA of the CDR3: TGTGCCAGCAGCTTAGCGGGACAGGGTGGGGGCTACACCTTC.

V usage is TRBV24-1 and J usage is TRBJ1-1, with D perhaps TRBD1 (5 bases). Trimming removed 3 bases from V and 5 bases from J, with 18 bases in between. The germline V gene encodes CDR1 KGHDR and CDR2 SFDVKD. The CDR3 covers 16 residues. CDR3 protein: CATSDPDSGGKTEAFF. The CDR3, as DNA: TGTGCCACCAGTGATCCAGACTCGGGGGGGAAAACTGAAGCTTTCTTT.